This T cell receptor (beta chain) was sequenced in a study of blood T cell repertoires in COVID-19. Germline trimming cut 4 bases from V and 5 bases from J; bases unmatched to any gene: 10. Per germline, CDR1 ENHRY and CDR2 SYGVKD. This CDR3 is 15 amino acids long. Data came from immunoSEQ multiplex PCR; TCRdb stores just in-frame clones and leaves some out. This table holds about 110,000 clones, around 86% found once. Material for sequencing was peripheral blood. The receptor was derived from a woman aged 65 to 85 with acute or convalescent COVID-19. The J gene is TRBJ2-5, the V gene TRBV10-3, with 7 bases fitting TRBD1. The CDR3 is CAISASKGGAETQYF. In DNA form, the CDR3 reads TGTGCCATCAGTGCCTCTAAAGGGGGCGCGGAGACCCAGTACTTC.